Below, one T cell receptor (beta chain) is given with its context. Naivety among CD8 cells was defined by CD45RO negativity and positive CCR7 selection, thereby excluding terminally differentiated effector memory CD45RA+ cells. Recent vaccinations or acute infections were absent in the healthy HIV-negative adult donors. The data belong to a study of shared clonotypes between healthy human individuals. Using immunoSEQ multiplex PCR, the repertoire was profiled, and TCRdb retains in-frame clones only, with some absent. The data contain about 580,000 clones, 95% to 98% of them singletons. Germline CDR1 is MDHEN and CDR2 is SYDVKM. Trimming removed 5 bases from V and 4 bases from J; junction bases left unmatched: 21. CDR3 length equals 21 residues.

The chain combines TRBV28 with TRBJ2-2; 11 bases agree with TRBD1. The source of this sequence is a man in his thirties or forties in good health. The specimen was naive CD8+ T cells sorted from blood. DNA for the CDR3: TGTGCCAGCAGTGCCTACCCTACCCTCTTCGGGACAGGGGGTTTCACCGGGGAGCTGTTTTTT. Encoded protein: CASSAYPTLFGTGGFTGELFF.